This TCR beta chain was identified in a study of vaccination and CD4 T cells after COVID-19. Overall study context: Some control cultures received a CEFX pool, which served as the positive control. Others received an HIV-1 Nef pool or no peptide.

Losses at the gene ends were 0 bases for V and 4 bases for J; bases not matched to a gene: 4. Germline V gene lookup returns CDR1 LNHNV and CDR2 YYDKDF (reference sequence). The CDR3 spans 15 residues. Described treatment: approximately 10-day PBMC culture with coronavirus spike peptide pools or control peptides (ViraFEST assay). Before the COVID-19 pandemic (2011-2018), CD4+ T cells were obtained from the unexposed donor. Days 3 and 7 were when half the medium was replaced with fresh IL-2 medium. The probes, which were SARS-CoV-2 S/N and four cold-coronavirus spikes, were applied to unexposed-donor CD4+ T cells, cells permitting. Details on this clonotype: Its antigen remains unknown.

The assay that was used to sequence DNA from cultured CD4+ T cells was the Oncomine TCR Beta short-read assay. Cultures of CD4+ T cells served as the source for extracting genomic DNA. Each CDR3 protein gets one entry after TCRdb re-called the PCR reads with MiXCR. The sample has some 10,000 distinct CDR3 sequences; almost 30% are singletons. The sequence derives from a human donor in good health. The chain links TRBV15 to TRBJ2-7, with 9 positions matching TRBD1. The sample consisted of CD4+ T cells from blood, cultured in vitro. CDR3 sequence (DNA): TGTGCCACCAGCAGAGATGGACAGGGGATTTACGAGCAGTACTTC. This sequence encodes CATSRDGQGIYEQYF. The whole variable domain, filled in from reference TRBV15 and TRBJ2-7, reads DAMVIQNPRYQVTQFGKPVTLSCSQTLNHNVMYWYQQKSSQAPKLLFHYYDKDFNNEADTPDNFQSRRPNTSFCFLDIRSPGLGDTAMYLCATSRDGQGIYEQYFGPGTRLTVT.